Following are 21 T cell receptor beta chains from one sample sequenced in a study of shared clonotypes between healthy human individuals. The method was immunoSEQ multiplex PCR; TCRdb's version includes in-frame clones alone and lacks a portion of them. The sample includes 980,000 or so clones, 70% to 85% seen only once; the top ten take about 1.5%. The sequencing sample was made of memory CD4+ T cells sorted from blood. Subset: CD45RA-negative fraction. Every receptor here comes from a man aged 18 to 35 in good health.

This chain joins TRBV7-2 and TRBJ2-5; the D is unclear. Germline V gives CDR1 SGHTA, CDR2 FQGNSA. Between the trimmed V and J ends, which lost 2 bases and 9 bases, there was a span of 16 bases. The CDR3 loop spans 14 amino acids. The CDR3 DNA reads TGTGCCAGCAGCTTAATGGGGAACGACATGGCCCAGTACTTC. Its translation is CASSLMGNDMAQYF.

J is TRBJ1-4 and V is TRBV19; D ambiguous. CDR1 is LNHDA and CDR2 is SQIVND in the germline V gene (reference sequence). This CDR3 is 17 amino acids long. Trimming cost V 1 base and J 5 bases, with 17 bases left between them. The CDR3 DNA reads TGTGCCAGTAGTATAGTAGAAGTCGGGTGGAAGAATGAAAAACTGTTTTTT. This encodes CASSIVEVGWKNEKLFF.

This clone was counted once. J is TRBJ2-7 and V is TRBV2; 7 bases are shared with TRBD1. There are 13 residues in the CDR3. J was trimmed by 6 bases and V by 9 bases; bases with no gene match: 11. Germline V lookup: CDR1 SNHLY, CDR2 FYNNEI. This CDR3 reads CASQRQGSSEQYF. In DNA form, the CDR3 reads TGTGCCAGTCAGAGACAGGGTAGTAGCGAGCAGTACTTC.

This clone came up a few times. The V and J genes are TRBV7-9 and TRBJ1-2; D possibly corresponds to TRBD1 (6 bases). CDR1 SEHNR and CDR2 FQNEAQ come from the germline V gene (reference sequence). V was cut by 5 bases and J by 2 bases, with 18 bases left in between. The CDR3 has 16 amino acids. This CDR3 is CASSETLRGANYGYTF. In DNA form, the CDR3 reads TGTGCCAGCAGCGAAACCCTCAGGGGCGCCAACTATGGCTACACCTTC.

The chain joins TRBV9 to TRBJ1-4, with D perhaps matching TRBD1 (6 bases). The length of the CDR3 is 15 residues. Trimming pared 4 bases from V and 5 bases from J, leaving 15 bases between. CDR1 and CDR2 from the germline V gene are SGDLS and YYNGEE. CDR3 in DNA: TGTGCCAGCAGCAACCCAGGGGCCGGGAATGAAAAACTGTTTTTT. As protein: CASSNPGAGNEKLFF.

On this clone: A far larger clone is one nucleotide away, so this likely arose from a read error. The chain links TRBV30 to TRBJ1-1; unclear D gene. CDR3 size: 13 residues. In germline, CDR1 is GTSNPN, CDR2 SVGIG (reference sequence). V lost 5 bases and J lost 5, with 15 bases in between. DNA of the CDR3: TGTGCCTGGGGTAAAGGGTCGAGAACTGAAGCTTTCTTT. It encodes CAWGKGSRTEAFF.

This clone was counted at least ten times. The CDR3 is CAWSAGLNEKLFF. The CDR3 nucleotides are TGTGCCTGGAGTGCAGGGCTTAATGAAAAACTGTTTTTT. V usage is TRBV30 and J usage is TRBJ1-4; weak D call: TRBD1 (5 bases). The CDR3 sequence is 13 residues long. Trimming left V 1 base short and J 4 bases short, with 7 bases between. Germline CDR1 is GTSNPN and CDR2 is SVGIG (reference sequence).

This clone has a handful of counts. Within the sample, other DNA sequences also encode this same CDR3. The J gene is TRBJ1-1, the V gene TRBV2, with a weak D call TRBD1 (5 bases). The germline V gene has CDR1 SNHLY and CDR2 FYNNEI. V was trimmed by 2 bases and J by 8 bases, leaving 9 bases between them. This CDR3 region has 12 residues. The CDR3 sequence is CASSETGREAFF. The CDR3 bases are TGTGCCAGCAGTGAAACAGGCAGGGAAGCTTTCTTT.

This clone has more than one count but fewer than ten. This chain connects TRBV18 to TRBJ1-5; 7 bases are a match to TRBD1. Trimming took 5 bases from V and 3 from J; bases not matched to a gene: 10. The germline gives CDR1 KGHSH, CDR2 LQKENI. This CDR3 comprises 16 residues. CDR3 loop: CASSKAQDRHNQPQHF. The CDR3 DNA reads TGTGCCAGCTCAAAAGCGCAGGACAGGCACAATCAGCCCCAGCATTTT.

This chain joins TRBV27 and TRBJ2-7, with 8 bases identical to TRBD2. This CDR3 is 16 amino acids long. V shed 6 bases and J 4 bases; nucleotides not matched to a gene: 14. Germline CDR1 and CDR2: MNHEY and SMNVEV (reference sequence). The CDR3 reads CASSIHATGGNYEQYF. Written as DNA, the CDR3 is TGTGCCAGCAGCATCCACGCAACGGGGGGGAATTACGAGCAGTACTTC.

This clone showed up just a few times. The chain couples TRBV28 to TRBJ1-3, with 7 bases fitting TRBD1. There are 14 residues in the CDR3. Germline CDR1 reads MDHEN; CDR2 reads SYDVKM. The CDR3: CGCGGGASGNTIYF. CDR3 sequence (DNA): TGTGGTTGTGGAGGGGGCGCCTCTGGAAACACCATATATTTT.

A note on this clone: The sample carries other DNA sequences with the same CDR3. This chain connects TRBV11-2 to TRBJ2-7; 10 bases match TRBD1. The CDR3 sequence is 14 residues long. Looked up from germline, CDR1 is SGHAT and CDR2 is FQNNGV. V was pared by 5 bases and J by 3 bases, with 4 bases of the junction left unmatched. The CDR3 DNA reads as TGTGCCAGCAGCCTCGGACAGGGGGTCTACGAGCAGTACTTC. Translating it yields CASSLGQGVYEQYF.

The J gene is TRBJ1-1, the V gene TRBV2; 9 bases fit TRBD1. The germline CDR1 and CDR2 sequences are SNHLY and FYNNEI. J gave up 0 bases and V 6 bases, and 2 bases lay outside the gene matches. The CDR3 contains 14 residues. The CDR3 DNA is TGTGCCAGCAGGGACAGGGGAATGAACACTGAAGCTTTCTTT. Translated, it gives CASRDRGMNTEAFF.

This clone was detected once. The chain recombines TRBV19 with TRBJ2-1; D is unclear. Germline CDR1 reads LNHDA; CDR2 reads SQIVND (reference sequence). V was clipped by 1 base and J by 8 bases, with 9 bases between them. The CDR3 extends over 13 amino acids. The CDR3 nucleotides read TGTGCCAGTAGTATAGTGGGTAAGGATGAGCAGTTCTTC. It codes for CASSIVGKDEQFF. Filled out from reference TRBV19 and TRBJ2-1, the complete variable domain reads DGGITQSPKYLFRKEGQNVTLSCEQNLNHDAMYWYRQDPGQGLRLIYYSQIVNDFQKGDIAEGYSVSREKKESFPLTVTSAQKNPTAFYLCASSIVGKDEQFFGPGTRLTVL.

This chain uses TRBV9 with TRBJ1-1, with D unresolved. V was shortened by 3 bases and J by 1 base, with 7 bases between the two germline ends. This CDR3 is built from 13 residues. Germline loops: CDR1 SGDLS, CDR2 YYNGEE. The CDR3 reads CASSANPNTEAFF. The CDR3 coding sequence is TGTGCCAGCAGCGCCAACCCGAACACTGAAGCTTTCTTT.

The chain uses TRBV7-2 and TRBJ2-7; TRBD1 matches 8 bases. The CDR3 has 16 residues. With 9 bases clipped from V and 1 base from J, the junction kept 14 bases outside the gene matches. The germline V gene encodes CDR1 SGHTA and CDR2 FQGNSA. DNA of the CDR3: TGTGCCAGTACCTCCTGGGGACAGGCCACTTCCTACGAGCAGTACTTC. This sequence encodes CASTSWGQATSYEQYF.

The chain employs TRBV6-5 and TRBJ2-7, with 8 bases aligning to TRBD1. CDR1 is MNHEY and CDR2 is SVGAGI in the germline V gene. This CDR3 contains 15 residues. Germline trimming cut 6 bases from V and 0 bases from J; bases unmatched to any gene: 7. The CDR3 DNA is TGTGCCAGCAGCTCGGGACAGGTTCGCTCCTACGAGCAGTACTTC. Residues: CASSSGQVRSYEQYF.

The table lists this clone with a few counts. The chain joins TRBV6-5 to TRBJ2-4; TRBD1 aligns across 11 bases. This CDR3 has 13 residues. Germline V gene lookup returns CDR1 MNHEY and CDR2 SVGAGI. The trim removed 6 bases at V and 9 bases at J, leaving 4 bases unmatched. The chain's CDR3 is CASSPGTGGIQYF. The DNA for the CDR3 is TGTGCCAGCAGCCCCGGGACAGGGGGCATTCAGTACTTC.

V and J are TRBV11-3 and TRBJ2-1; D is ambiguous. V was shortened by 2 bases and J by 3 bases, with 14 bases between the two germline ends. The CDR3 has 16 residues. The germline gives CDR1 SGHNT, CDR2 YENEEA. CDR3 residues: CASSLYFGPSYNEQFF. The CDR3 region has the DNA TGTGCCAGCAGCTTATATTTTGGCCCTAGCTACAATGAGCAGTTCTTC.

This chain uses TRBV5-4 with TRBJ1-2, with TRBD1 matching over 8 bases. CDR3 length: 16 amino acids. The V gene's germline CDR1 is SGHNT and CDR2 YYREEE (reference sequence). Losses at the gene ends were 2 bases for V and 1 base for J; bases not matched to a gene: 7. The CDR3 sequence: CASSFDGTGINYGYTF. CDR3 sequence (DNA): TGTGCCAGCAGCTTCGACGGGACAGGCATTAACTATGGCTACACCTTC. The whole variable domain, remainder taken from reference TRBV5-4 and TRBJ1-2, is ETGVTQSPTHLIKTRGQQVTLRCSSQSGHNTVSWYQQALGQGPQFIFQYYREEENGRGNFPPRFSGLQFPNYSSELNVNALELDDSALYLCASSFDGTGINYGYTFGSGTRLTVV.

This chain links TRBV30 with TRBJ1-2; TRBD1 is a possible D gene (6 bases). The length of the CDR3 is 14 residues. In germline, CDR1 is GTSNPN, CDR2 SVGIG (reference sequence). V was shortened by 2 bases and J by 0 bases, with 10 bases between the two germline ends. DNA for the CDR3: TGTGCCTGGAGTCTAGGGGGAGCTAACTATGGCTACACCTTC. It yields the protein CAWSLGGANYGYTF.